This T cell receptor beta chain was recorded in a study of shared clonotypes between healthy human individuals. Whole-study context: The study used three CD4 naive, three CD4 memory, two CD8 naive and one CD8 memory plate per donor.

Overall study findings and caveats: A generally larger estimated richness was seen in naive subsets than in memory subsets. Sequencing of the sorted subsets was shown by rarefaction to be incomplete despite large depth.

In the source study's methods: ImmunoSEQ supplied junction-only sequences lacking quality scores, so filtering was different. The repertoire was sequenced with immunoSEQ multiplex PCR; TCRdb's copy has only in-frame clones and lacks some. The V and J calls and clone size come from that table; D and trimming were worked out from the DNA. The sample includes around 690,000 clones, about nine tenths of them seen just once. Turning to this clone: Its antigen is still unknown.

This CDR3 is 12 amino acids long. Trimming took 5 bases from V and 5 from J, leaving 9 bases between them. Per germline, CDR1 LNHDA and CDR2 SQIVND (reference sequence). This chain uses TRBV19 with TRBJ1-2; the D gene is possibly TRBD1 (5 bases). The TCR was taken from a man in his late teens or twenties in good health. Some clones in this sample may be carry-over from other donors' samples. Sequenced input: memory CD8+ T cells from PBMCs. Sample subset: CD45RO+ cells pooled with CCR7-negative TemRA cells. Here the CDR3 DNA reads TGTGCCAGTAGTTCGAGGGGATATGGCTACACCTTC. This codes for CASSSRGYGYTF.